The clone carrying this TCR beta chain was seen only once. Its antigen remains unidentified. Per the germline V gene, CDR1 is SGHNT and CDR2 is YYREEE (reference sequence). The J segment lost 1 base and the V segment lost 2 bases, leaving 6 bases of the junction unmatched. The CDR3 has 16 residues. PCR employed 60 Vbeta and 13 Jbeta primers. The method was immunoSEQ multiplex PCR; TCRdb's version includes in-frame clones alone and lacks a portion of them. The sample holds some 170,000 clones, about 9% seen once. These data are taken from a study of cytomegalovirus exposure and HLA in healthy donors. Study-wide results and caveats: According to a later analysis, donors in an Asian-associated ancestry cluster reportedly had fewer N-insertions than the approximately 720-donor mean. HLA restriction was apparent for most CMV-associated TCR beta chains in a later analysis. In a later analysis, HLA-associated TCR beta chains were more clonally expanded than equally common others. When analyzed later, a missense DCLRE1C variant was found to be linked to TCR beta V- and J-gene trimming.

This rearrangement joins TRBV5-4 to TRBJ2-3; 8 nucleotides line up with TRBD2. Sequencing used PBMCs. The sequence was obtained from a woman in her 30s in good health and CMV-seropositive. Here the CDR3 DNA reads TGTGCCAGCAGCTTATATCCGCGGGAGGGCACAGATACGCAGTATTTT. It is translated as CASSLYPREGTDTQYF.